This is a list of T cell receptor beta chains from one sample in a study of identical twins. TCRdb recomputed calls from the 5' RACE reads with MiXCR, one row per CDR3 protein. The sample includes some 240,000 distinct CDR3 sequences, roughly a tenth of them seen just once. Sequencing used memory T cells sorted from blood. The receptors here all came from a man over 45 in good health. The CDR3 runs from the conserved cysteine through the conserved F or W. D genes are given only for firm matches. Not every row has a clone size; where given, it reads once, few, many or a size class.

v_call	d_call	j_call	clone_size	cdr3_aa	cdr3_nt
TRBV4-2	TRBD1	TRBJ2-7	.	CASSQDLGTGRNEQYF	TGTGCCAGCAGCCAAGATCTTGGGACAGGCCGCAACGAGCAGTACTTC
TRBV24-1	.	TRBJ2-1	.	CATSDLMGRDEQFF	TGTGCCACCAGTGATTTGATGGGGCGTGATGAGCAGTTCTTC
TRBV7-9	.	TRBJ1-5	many	CASSTDGIEPQHF	TGTGCCAGCAGCACGGACGGGATCGAGCCCCAGCATTTT
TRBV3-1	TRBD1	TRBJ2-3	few	CASSQEAQGADTQYF	TGTGCCAGCAGCCAAGAAGCGCAGGGGGCAGATACGCAGTATTTT
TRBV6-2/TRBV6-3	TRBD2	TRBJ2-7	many	CASSYPGRLAGGRFSYEQYF	TGTGCCAGCAGTTACCCGGGAAGACTAGCGGGGGGCCGTTTCTCCTACGAGCAGTACTTC
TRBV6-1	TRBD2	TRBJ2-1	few	CATASGRAENEQFF	TGTGCCACCGCTAGCGGGAGGGCGGAAAATGAGCAGTTCTTC
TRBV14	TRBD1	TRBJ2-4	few	CASSQGAGQGYIQYF	TGTGCCAGCAGCCAAGGGGCGGGACAGGGGTACATTCAGTACTTC
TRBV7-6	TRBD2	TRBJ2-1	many	CASSSAGAPSNEQFF	TGTGCCAGCAGCTCAGCGGGAGCCCCTAGCAATGAGCAGTTCTTC
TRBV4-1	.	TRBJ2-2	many	CASSQVGQKNTGELFF	TGCGCCAGCAGCCAAGTCGGACAGAAGAACACCGGGGAGCTGTTTTTT
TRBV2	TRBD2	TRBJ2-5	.	CASSFRGTSLETQYF	TGTGCCAGCAGTTTCCGTGGGACTAGCTTAGAGACCCAGTACTTC
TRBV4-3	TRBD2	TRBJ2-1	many	CASSQIPGTSVSEQFF	TGCGCCAGCAGCCAAATCCCCGGGACTAGCGTTTCCGAGCAGTTCTTC
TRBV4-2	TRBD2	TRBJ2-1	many	CASSRSSGGGDEQFF	TGTGCCAGCAGCCGATCTAGCGGGGGAGGGGATGAGCAGTTCTTC
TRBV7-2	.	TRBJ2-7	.	CASSLALIGGTGYEQYF	TGTGCCAGCAGCTTAGCGCTAATCGGAGGGACGGGCTACGAGCAGTACTTC
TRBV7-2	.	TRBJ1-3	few	CASSSQGTHSGNTIYF	TGTGCCAGCAGCTCCCAGGGAACCCACTCTGGAAACACCATATATTTT
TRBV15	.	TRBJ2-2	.	CATSRALSNTGELFF	TGTGCCACCAGCAGAGCGCTATCGAACACCGGGGAGCTGTTTTTT
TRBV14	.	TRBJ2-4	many	CASSQSGLAKNIQYF	TGTGCCAGCAGCCAATCTGGGCTAGCCAAAAACATTCAGTACTTC
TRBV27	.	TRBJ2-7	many	CASSLSPRGNRVPEQYF	TGTGCCAGCAGTTTATCACCCAGGGGTAACCGGGTCCCCGAGCAGTACTTC
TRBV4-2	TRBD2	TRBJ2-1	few	CASSQGLAGVNEQFF	TGTGCCAGCAGCCAAGGTCTAGCGGGAGTCAATGAGCAGTTCTTC
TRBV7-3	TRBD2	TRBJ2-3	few	CASSLGAGGSTDTQYF	TGTGCCAGCAGCTTAGGGGCGGGAGGGAGCACAGATACGCAGTATTTT
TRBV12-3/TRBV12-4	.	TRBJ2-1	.	CASSLRHRNEQFF	TGTGCCAGCAGTTTAAGGCATCGCAATGAGCAGTTCTTC
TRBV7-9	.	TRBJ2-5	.	CASSLQVGQETQYF	TGTGCCAGCAGCTTACAGGTGGGGCAAGAGACCCAGTACTTC
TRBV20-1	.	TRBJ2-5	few	CSARDHVGGVRPEGETQYF	TGCAGTGCTAGAGACCATGTAGGGGGAGTTAGACCGGAAGGAGAGACCCAGTACTTC
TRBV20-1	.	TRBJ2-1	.	CSARDLRVVQGRNEQFF	TGCAGTGCTAGAGATCTCCGGGTGGTACAGGGACGCAATGAGCAGTTCTTC
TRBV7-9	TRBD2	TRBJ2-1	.	CASSFIPGGPYNEQFF	TGTGCCAGCAGCTTTATTCCGGGGGGGCCCTACAATGAGCAGTTCTTC
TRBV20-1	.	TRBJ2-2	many	CSARVGQATGELFF	TGCAGTGCTAGGGTTGGGCAAGCCACCGGGGAGCTGTTTTTT
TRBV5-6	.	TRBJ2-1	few	CASSPVNEEYNEQFF	TGTGCCAGCAGCCCTGTGAACGAAGAATACAATGAGCAGTTCTTC
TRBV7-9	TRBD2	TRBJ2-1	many	CASSRELAGHNEQFF	TGTGCCAGCAGCCGAGAACTAGCGGGTCACAATGAGCAGTTCTTC
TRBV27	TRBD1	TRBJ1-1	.	CASSFRAPGQGISNTEAFF	TGTGCCAGCAGTTTTCGAGCACCGGGACAGGGAATATCGAACACTGAAGCTTTCTTT
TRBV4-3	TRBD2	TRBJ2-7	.	CASSQDRGSYYEQYF	TGCGCCAGCAGCCAAGATCGCGGGAGTTACTACGAGCAGTACTTC
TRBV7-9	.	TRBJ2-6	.	CASSLLGAGANVLTF	TGTGCCAGCAGCTTACTCGGGGCGGGGGCCAACGTCCTGACTTTC
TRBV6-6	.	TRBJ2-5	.	CASCRPQETQYF	TGTGCCAGCTGCAGACCCCAAGAGACCCAGTACTTC
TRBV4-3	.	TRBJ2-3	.	CASSQPGGTPMEDTQYF	TGCGCCAGCAGCCAACCTGGGGGGACTCCTATGGAGGATACGCAGTATTTT
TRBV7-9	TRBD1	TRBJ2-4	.	CASSLGQKNIQYF	TGTGCCAGCAGCTTGGGACAGAAAAACATTCAGTACTTC
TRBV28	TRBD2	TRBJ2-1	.	CASSSLIAGEYNEQFF	TGTGCCAGCAGCTCCCTTATAGCGGGGGAATACAATGAGCAGTTCTTC
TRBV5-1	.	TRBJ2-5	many	CASSLGNEETQYF	TGCGCCAGCAGCTTAGGGAATGAAGAGACCCAGTACTTC
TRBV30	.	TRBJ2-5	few	CAWSVGETQYF	TGTGCCTGGAGTGTTGGAGAGACCCAGTACTTC
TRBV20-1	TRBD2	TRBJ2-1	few	CSATETSGGNEQFF	TGCAGTGCTACAGAAACTAGCGGTGGTAATGAGCAGTTCTTC
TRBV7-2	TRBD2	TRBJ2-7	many	CASSPGGGGEQYF	TGTGCCAGCAGCCCGGGAGGAGGTGGCGAGCAGTACTTC
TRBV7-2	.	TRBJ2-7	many	CASSLATRNEQYF	TGTGCCAGCAGCTTAGCGACTAGGAACGAGCAGTACTTC
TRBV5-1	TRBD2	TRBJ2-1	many	CASSQGLAGGFYNEQFF	TGCGCCAGCAGCCAGGGCCTAGCGGGGGGGTTTTACAATGAGCAGTTCTTC
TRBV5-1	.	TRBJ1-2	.	CASSATTGWGYTF	TGCGCCAGCAGCGCGACTACGGGTTGGGGCTACACCTTC